The sequence of this TCR beta chain was determined in a study of blood T cell repertoires in COVID-19. Study information: The United States, Italy and Spain provided the acute and convalescent COVID-19 samples. T cells, B-cell-depleted T cells, or PBMCs provided the cDNA or gDNA that served as material.

The germline CDR1 and CDR2 sequences are MNHNS and SASEGT. Trimming took off 0 bases at V and 3 bases at J, with 12 bases between the two ends. This CDR3 has 15 residues. Original handling: Amplification of reference gene primers was used by the study to estimate nucleated cell counts. Sequencing was performed with immunoSEQ multiplex PCR; in TCRdb, only in-frame clones are kept and a portion is missing. V, J and clone size were drawn from that table, and D and trimming were deduced from the DNA. The data show over 85,000 clones, approximately 78% seen once. The sequence came from a man aged 55 to 69 with active or convalescent COVID-19. The chain recombines TRBV6-1 with TRBJ2-7, with D unclear. Sequences were obtained from peripheral blood. DNA for the CDR3: TGTGCCAGCAGTGAAGCCGCCAGGATTGGCTACGAGCAGTACTTC. Its translation: CASSEAARIGYEQYF.